Here is one T cell receptor beta chain with its context. This entry comes from a study of blood T cell repertoires in COVID-19. Study as a whole: The analysed material was cDNA or gDNA that came from T cells, B-cell-depleted T cells, or PBMCs.

Original analysis: Estimation of nucleated cell counts was performed using reference gene primer amplification. This table comes from immunoSEQ multiplex PCR, and its TCRdb copy is limited to in-frame clones, with some not included. The D gene and trimming were derived from the DNA, and the V and J assignments and clone size from that table. The table has about 440,000 clones, 70% to 90% seen once. V shed 5 bases and J 6 bases; nucleotides not matched to a gene: 4. This CDR3 comprises 14 residues. CDR1 and CDR2 from the germline V gene are SEHNR and FQNEAQ (reference sequence). This receptor was identified in a woman aged 18 to 35 with acute COVID-19. J is TRBJ2-2 and V is TRBV7-9; 9 bases agree with TRBD1. The sample was PBMCs or T cells enriched from blood (not recorded which). Here the CDR3 reads CASSRRTGAGELFF. CDR3 DNA: TGTGCCAGCAGCCGTAGGACAGGGGCCGGGGAGCTGTTTTTT.